The 19 T cell receptor beta chains below were found in one sample sequenced in a study of T cell changes during pregnancy in multiple sclerosis. Method: immunoSEQ multiplex PCR; TCRdb's copy keeps in-frame clones and lacks some. The sample records fewer than 150,000 clones, 90% to 98% being singletons. The sequencing here drew on peripheral blood, taken after pregnancy. All receptors derive from a female donor with multiple sclerosis, enrolled in a pregnancy study.

This chain uses TRBV11-2 with TRBJ1-2; TRBD1 matches 7 bases. The germline CDR1 and CDR2 sequences are SGHAT and FQNNGV. V lost 4 bases to trimming and J lost 10 bases; unmatched junction nucleotides: 15. The CDR3 totals 15 residues. The CDR3 is CASSSTTRRDSYYTF. The CDR3 DNA reads as TGTGCCAGCAGCTCGACTACCCGCCGGGACAGCTACTACACCTTC.

The CDR3 reads CASTPPGLPVQETQYF. The DNA for the CDR3 is TGTGCCAGCACCCCTCCGGGACTACCAGTCCAAGAGACCCAGTACTTC. The V and J genes are TRBV28 and TRBJ2-5; 7 bases match TRBD2. Trimming took 7 bases from V and 1 from J; bases not matched to a gene: 12. The CDR3 has 16 residues. The germline CDR1 and CDR2 sequences are MDHEN and SYDVKM.

The chain employs TRBV19 and TRBJ2-1; 12 bases agree with TRBD2. CDR3 length: 16 residues. Unmatched junction bases numbered 7, after V lost 3 bases and J lost 7 bases. Looked up from germline, CDR1 is LNHDA and CDR2 is SQIVND (reference sequence). The CDR3 bases are TGTGCCAGTAGTATGATGACTAGCGGGAGTATTAATGAGCAGTTCTTC. Residues: CASSMMTSGSINEQFF.

The chain recombines TRBV5-1 with TRBJ2-5; tentative D call: TRBD2 (6 bases). Germline lookup yields CDR1 SGHRS and CDR2 YFSETQ. CDR3 length: 14 amino acids. Trimming cost V 4 bases and J 4 bases, with 14 bases left between them. CDR3 loop: CASSGGGVGETQYF. The CDR3 DNA follows: TGCGCCAGCAGCGGAGGAGGGGTAGGAGAGACCCAGTACTTC.

The chain employs TRBV29-1 and TRBJ1-1, with 9 nucleotides matching TRBD1. The CDR3 covers 14 residues. The V gene's germline CDR1 is SQVTM and CDR2 ANQGSEA. The J segment lost 8 bases and the V segment lost 6 bases, leaving 13 bases of the junction unmatched. The CDR3 region is CSVTGPGQGPEAFF. As DNA, the CDR3 is TGCAGCGTAACCGGCCCGGGACAGGGTCCAGAAGCTTTCTTT.

This sequence joins TRBV19 and TRBJ2-3; TRBD2 might be the D (5 bases). The CDR3 covers 14 residues. Trimming shortened V by 6 bases and J by 7 bases, and 17 bases separated the two germline ends. Germline assignment: CDR1 LNHDA and CDR2 SQIVND (reference sequence). Written as DNA, the CDR3 is TGTGCCAGTAGGGAGGTGGTGGGTTTGAATACGCAGTATTTT. This codes for CASREVVGLNTQYF.

CDR3 DNA: TGCAGCGTTGAAGCGGGTAGCAATGAGCAGTTCTTC. This encodes CSVEAGSNEQFF. This chain uses TRBV29-1 with TRBJ2-1; D remains ambiguous. The V gene lost 1 base and the J gene lost 6 bases, with 7 bases spanning the gap. The CDR3 runs 12 residues. Looked up from germline, CDR1 is SQVTM and CDR2 is ANQGSEA.

The CDR3 DNA reads TGTGCCAGCAGTTACTTCTCGCGGGCAGAGACCCAGTACTTC. Amino acids: CASSYFSRAETQYF. The rearrangement uses TRBV6-5 and TRBJ2-5; maybe TRBD2 (5 bases). The V and J ends lost 1 base and 4 bases respectively, with 10 bases between them. This CDR3 is 14 amino acids long. Germline assignment: CDR1 MNHEY and CDR2 SVGAGI.

This chain connects TRBV10-2 to TRBJ2-2; possibly TRBD1 for D (6 bases). From germline, CDR1 is WSHSY and CDR2 SAAADI. This CDR3 spans 15 amino acids. Trimming pared 4 bases from V and 2 bases from J, leaving 11 bases between. CDR3 protein: CASSVLDSNTGELFF. Written as DNA, the CDR3 is TGCGCCAGCAGTGTTCTGGACAGTAACACCGGGGAGCTGTTTTTT.

V is TRBV19 and J is TRBJ1-5, with 8 nucleotides matching TRBD1. This CDR3 is 12 amino acids long. With V trimmed by 6 bases and J by 7 bases, 2 bases remained unmatched. Germline V gives CDR1 LNHDA, CDR2 SQIVND (reference sequence). Here the CDR3 reads CASRTGDQPQHF. For the CDR3, the DNA is TGTGCCAGTAGGACAGGGGACCAGCCCCAGCATTTT.

This clone is a singleton in its sample. This rearrangement joins TRBV6-6 to TRBJ1-1; D unresolved. CDR3 length: 12 residues. The V gene's germline CDR1 is MNHNY and CDR2 SVGAGI (reference sequence). The V gene lost 5 bases and the J gene lost 4 bases, with 8 bases spanning the gap. The CDR3 loop is CASSVQFTEAFF. CDR3 bases: TGTGCCAGCAGTGTACAGTTCACTGAAGCTTTCTTT.

The chain employs TRBV19 and TRBJ2-7; maybe TRBD2 (6 bases). V lost 3 bases to trimming and J lost 4 bases, with 10 bases between them. The CDR3 covers 13 residues. Per germline, CDR1 LNHDA and CDR2 SQIVND (reference sequence). The CDR3 loop is CASSIGLLYEQYF. CDR3 nucleotides: TGTGCCAGTAGTATTGGACTACTGTACGAGCAGTACTTC. Combining the CDR3 with reference TRBV19 and TRBJ2-7 gives the whole variable domain DGGITQSPKYLFRKEGQNVTLSCEQNLNHDAMYWYRQDPGQGLRLIYYSQIVNDFQKGDIAEGYSVSREKKESFPLTVTSAQKNPTAFYLCASSIGLLYEQYFGPGTRLTVT.

The chain is built from TRBV19 and TRBJ2-1, with 10 bases lining up with TRBD2. With 7 bases clipped from V and 9 bases from J, the junction kept 15 bases outside the gene matches. The germline V gene has CDR1 LNHDA and CDR2 SQIVND (reference sequence). The CDR3 contains 16 residues. The DNA of the CDR3 is TGTGCCAGTACCCCCCCAGGGACTAGCGCGAGGGGTGAGCAGTTCTTC. Amino acid sequence: CASTPPGTSARGEQFF.

The V call is TRBV4-2, the J call TRBJ2-3; 10 bases are a match to TRBD2. Trimming removed 0 bases from V and 6 bases from J; junction bases left unmatched: 3. The CDR3 has 15 residues. Germline CDR1 and CDR2: LGHNA and YNFKEQ. CDR3 DNA sequence: TGTGCCAGCAGCCAAGAAGGAGCGGGGGGGGATACGCAGTATTTT. Amino acid sequence: CASSQEGAGGDTQYF.

The genes are TRBV5-8 and TRBJ2-1, with 9 nucleotides matching TRBD1. This CDR3 has 15 residues. With V trimmed by 3 bases and J by 7 bases, 8 bases remained unmatched. Looked up from germline, CDR1 is SGHTS and CDR2 is YDEGEE. The CDR3 DNA sequence: TGTGCCAGCAGCTGGGGGACAGGGAGCTCGAATGAGCAGTTCTTC. Its protein product is CASSWGTGSSNEQFF.

This sequence joins TRBV9 and TRBJ2-3, with 9 bases identical to TRBD2. CDR3 size: 15 residues. V was pared by 0 bases and J by 3 bases, with 2 bases of the junction left unmatched. Germline V gene sequence: CDR1 SGDLS, CDR2 YYNGEE. The CDR3 nucleotides read TGTGCCAGCAGCGTAGTGGCGGGAGGGACAGATACGCAGTATTTT. Translation: CASSVVAGGTDTQYF.

The chain carries TRBV10-3 and TRBJ1-1; 8 nucleotides agree with TRBD1. The J segment lost 4 bases and the V segment lost 6 bases, leaving 7 bases of the junction unmatched. The CDR3 length is 14 residues. Germline V gives CDR1 ENHRY, CDR2 SYGVKD. In DNA, the CDR3 is TGTGCCATCAGCAGGACAGGGTTGGGCACTGAAGCTTTCTTT. Its translation is CAISRTGLGTEAFF.

The V call is TRBV28, the J call TRBJ2-1; TRBD1 agrees at 9 bases. In germline, CDR1 is MDHEN, CDR2 SYDVKM. J gave up 6 bases and V 4 bases, and 10 bases lay outside the gene matches. The CDR3 extends over 16 amino acids. The CDR3 nucleotides read TGTGCCAGCAGTTCCCCCGGGACAGGGCCCTTCAATGAGCAGTTCTTC. This translates into CASSSPGTGPFNEQFF.

The chain combines TRBV5-8 with TRBJ1-1, with D unresolved. The V gene lost 1 base and the J gene lost 7 bases, with 14 bases spanning the gap. CDR3 size: 14 residues. CDR1 is SGHTS, CDR2 YDEGEE, per germline. The CDR3 region has the DNA TGTGCCAGCAGCTTGATGGTTGGGCGGGGTGAAGCTTTCTTT. Amino acid sequence: CASSLMVGRGEAFF.